These 5 T cell receptor beta chains originate from one sample sequenced in a study of cytomegalovirus exposure and HLA in healthy donors. PCR used 60 Vbeta primers and 13 Jbeta primers. The protocol was immunoSEQ multiplex PCR, while the TCRdb copy is restricted to in-frame clones and leaves out a portion. Of tens of thousands of clones in the sample, around four fifths are singletons; the top ten hold 2.7%. Input material: PBMCs. These receptors came from a man in his thirties or forties in good health and CMV-seronegative.

The chain recombines TRBV4-2 with TRBJ1-2; TRBD1 agrees at 9 bases. The J segment lost 8 bases and the V segment lost 1 base, leaving 11 bases of the junction unmatched. This CDR3 is 16 amino acids long. From germline, CDR1 is LGHNA and CDR2 YNFKEQ. The CDR3 spells CASSQGDRVKLWGYTF. The CDR3 nucleotides are TGTGCCAGCAGCCAAGGGGACAGGGTAAAACTATGGGGCTACACCTTC.

This clone has just a few counts. This chain links TRBV5-8 with TRBJ1-1; tentatively, D is TRBD1 (6 bases). This CDR3 region has 14 residues. Trimming took 3 bases from V and 3 from J, leaving 12 bases between them. CDR1 and CDR2 (germline): SGHTS, YDEGEE. The CDR3 bases are TGTGCCAGCAGCTCCCAACAGGGATACACTGAAGCTTTCTTT. As protein: CASSSQQGYTEAFF.

The chain is built from TRBV7-2 and TRBJ1-5; D uncertain. Germline V lookup: CDR1 SGHTA, CDR2 FQGNSA. V lost 5 bases and J 3 bases, leaving 17 bases between the germline ends. CDR3 length equals 16 residues. CDR3 in DNA: TGTGCCAGCAGCCCAAATCCGCCCACAGCCAATCAGCCCCAGCATTTT. Translating it yields CASSPNPPTANQPQHF.

The CDR3 DNA sequence: TGTGCCAGCAGTGAGGTTGCGGACTACACCTTC. It translates to CASSEVADYTF. This chain uses TRBV6-1 with TRBJ1-2; unclear D gene. Trimming shortened V by 3 bases and J by 10 bases, and 9 bases separated the two germline ends. Germline values: CDR1 MNHNS, CDR2 SASEGT. This CDR3 contains 11 residues.

This clone has more than one count but fewer than ten. The CDR3 loop reads CASNQGAPYNEQFF. In nucleotides, the CDR3 is TGTGCCAGCAACCAGGGGGCCCCCTACAATGAGCAGTTCTTC. The V call is TRBV28, the J call TRBJ2-1, with 8 positions matching TRBD1. The CDR3 sequence is 14 residues long. After removal of 7 bases from V and 2 bases from J, the junction contained 4 bases not matched to a gene. From germline, CDR1 is MDHEN and CDR2 SYDVKM.